The rows below give T cell receptor delta chains drawn from one sample of a study of Vδ1+ human thymocytes. TCRdb re-called the multiplex PCR reads through CATT. The sample records over 65,000 delta-chain clones, about 30% being singletons. The material sequenced was Vdelta1+ gamma-delta thymocytes from the thymus. Source of these receptors: a boy in the first two years of life who had congenital heart surgery. CDR3s include the opening cysteine and the closing phenylalanine or tryptophan. D genes are given only for firm matches. Part of the rows lack a size; the others show once, few, many or a class for expanded clones.

d_call	j_call	v_call	clone_size	cdr3_aa	cdr3_nt
TRDD3	TRDJ1	TRDV1	-	CALGEPGTGGYPYTDKLIF	TGTGCTCTTGGGGAACCGGGTACTGGGGGATATCCGTACACCGATAAACTCATCTTT
TRDD2	TRDJ1	TRDV1	-	CALGPPFLTTKYPKLIF	TGTGCTCTTGGACCACCCTTCCTAACCACAAAGTACCCGAAACTCATCTTT
-	TRDJ1	TRDV1	-	CALGEPPTSYKLGDGKLIF	TGTGCTCTTGGGGAACCTCCAACTTCCTACAAGCTGGGGGATGGAAAACTCATCTTT
-	TRDJ1	TRDV1	few	CALGDPPSTLGGSWYTDKLIF	TGTGCTCTTGGGGATCCGCCTTCCACCCTGGGGGGGTCCTGGTACACCGATAAACTCATCTTT
-	TRDJ1	TRDV1	-	CALGESRFLIMGVNTDKLIF	TGTGCTCTTGGGGAATCCCGGTTCCTGATAATGGGGGTTAACACCGATAAACTCATCTTT
-	TRDJ1	TRDV1	-	CALGENSRALGDKLIF	TGTGCTCTTGGGGAAAATTCGCGTGCGCTAGGCGATAAACTCATCTTT
TRDD3	TRDJ1	TRDV1	few	CALGEPSSGGSINRDKLIF	TGTGCTCTTGGGGAACCCTCGTCTGGGGGATCCATCAATCGGGATAAACTCATCTTT
TRDD2	TRDJ1	TRDV1	-	CALGELVFLPQMGWRGTDKLIF	TGTGCTCTTGGGGAACTAGTCTTCCTACCCCAGATGGGGTGGCGGGGCACCGATAAACTCATCTTT
-	TRDJ1	TRDV1	-	CALGEEGTGDSTDKLIF	TGTGCTCTTGGGGAAGAAGGTACCGGGGACAGCACCGATAAACTCATCTTT
TRDD3	TRDJ1	TRDV1	few	CALGHETRPRTGGRDYKLIF	TGTGCTCTTGGGCACGAAACCCGGCCCCGAACTGGGGGAAGGGACTATAAACTCATCTTT
-	TRDJ1	TRDV1	few	CALGEGFGLPPGLIRFSDKLIF	TGTGCTCTTGGGGAAGGGTTTGGCCTTCCCCCGGGGTTGATACGTTTCTCCGATAAACTCATCTTT
-	TRDJ1	TRDV1	-	CALGAWEGPPTSGYPRTDKLIF	TGTGCTCTTGGGGCCTGGGAGGGGCCTCCTACGAGTGGATACCCCCGCACCGATAAACTCATCTTT
-	TRDJ1	TRDV1	-	CALGELPRSSLGGAPSPDKLIF	TGTGCTCTTGGGGAACTCCCACGGTCCTCCTTGGGTGGGGCCCCCAGCCCCGATAAACTCATCTTT
TRDD3	TRDJ1	TRDV1	few	CALGELRGLDWGTYDKLIF	TGTGCTCTTGGGGAACTTCGCGGACTCGACTGGGGGACATACGATAAACTCATCTTT
-	TRDJ1	TRDV1	few	CALGEPTPPRGGISTDKLIF	TGTGCTCTTGGGGAACCGACTCCCCCACGAGGAGGGATAAGTACCGATAAACTCATCTTT
-	TRDJ1	TRDV1	-	CALGGVGFLLGDTRSDKLIF	TGTGCTCTTGGGGGCGTTGGCTTCCTACTCGGGGATACGCGATCCGATAAACTCATCTTT
TRDD3	TRDJ1	TRDV2	many	CACAGGTDKLIF	TGTGCCTGTGCTGGGGGCACCGATAAACTCATCTTT
-	TRDJ1	TRDV1	few	CALGDRPPTLYTDKLIF	TGTGCTCTTGGGGATCGGCCTCCTACTTTATACACCGATAAACTCATCTTT
TRDD3	TRDJ1	TRDV1	few	CALGDVLLHRTGGSRTDKLIF	TGTGCTCTTGGGGATGTCCTCCTTCACCGTACTGGGGGATCACGGACCGATAAACTCATCTTT
TRDD3	TRDJ1	TRDV1	-	CALGEIRPLTGGYGDKLIF	TGTGCTCTTGGGGAAATACGCCCGCTTACTGGGGGATACGGCGATAAACTCATCTTT
TRDD3	TRDJ1	TRDV2	-	CACDTRALGDSKLIF	TGCGCCTGTGACACGCGGGCACTGGGGGACTCTAAACTCATCTTT
-	TRDJ1	TRDV1	few	CALGEPPLGVLITDKLIF	TGTGCTCTTGGGGAACCACCCCTCGGGGTCTTGATCACCGATAAACTCATCTTT
TRDD3	TRDJ1	TRDV1	few	CALGTRFLVGDTNTDKLIF	TGTGCTCTTGGGACTCGCTTCCTCGTTGGGGATACGAACACCGATAAACTCATCTTT
TRDD3	TRDJ1	TRDV1	few	CALGDPALRSSYVPTLLGDSTDKLIF	TGTGCTCTTGGGGACCCCGCCTTAAGGAGTTCCTACGTGCCCACGTTACTGGGGGATAGCACCGATAAACTCATCTTT
TRDD3	TRDJ1	TRDV1	few	CALGERPRTGGLKSDKLIF	TGTGCTCTTGGGGAAAGACCTCGTACTGGGGGATTAAAGTCCGATAAACTCATCTTT
TRDD3	TRDJ1	TRDV1	-	CALGDSFLRVLGDRRGTCTDKLIF	TGTGCTCTTGGGGATTCCTTCCTACGCGTACTGGGGGATAGACGGGGGACTTGCACCGATAAACTCATCTTT
TRDD3	TRDJ1	TRDV1	-	CALGDVTGGYGDKLIF	TGTGCTCTTGGGGACGTTACTGGGGGATACGGCGATAAACTCATCTTT
TRDD3	TRDJ1	TRDV1	once	CALGELFSSQLGKGLIF	TGTGCTCTTGGGGAACTGTTCTCCTCCCAACTGGGGAAGGGACTCATCTTT
TRDD3	TRDJ1	TRDV1	-	CALGERRTASVLGASYTDKLIF	TGTGCTCTTGGGGAAAGGCGAACGGCCTCTGTACTGGGGGCCTCGTACACCGATAAACTCATCTTT
TRDD3	TRDJ1	TRDV2	-	CACDTNTHWGYRTTYTDKLIF	TGTGCCTGTGACACTAACACTCACTGGGGATACCGAACGACGTACACCGATAAACTCATCTTT
TRDD3	TRDJ1	TRDV1	-	CALGRGRILGDTRAYTDKLIF	TGTGCTCTTGGGAGGGGGCGAATCCTGGGGGATACGCGCGCATACACCGATAAACTCATCTTT
-	TRDJ1	TRDV2	-	CATTCPTDKLIF	TGTGCCACCACCTGCCCCACCGATAAACTCATCTTT
TRDD3	TRDJ1	TRDV1	few	CALGELTVSGGHTDKLIF	TGTGCTCTTGGGGAACTAACAGTATCTGGGGGGCACACCGATAAACTCATCTTT
TRDD3	TRDJ1	TRDV1	-	CALGEGPKFLLYWGINGTDKLIF	TGTGCTCTTGGGGAAGGCCCCAAGTTCCTACTGTACTGGGGGATTAATGGGACCGATAAACTCATCTTT
-	TRDJ1	TRDV1	-	CALGGRKSADERGLIF	TGTGCTCTTGGGGGTCGCAAGAGTGCCGACGAACGGGGACTCATCTTT
-	TRDJ1	TRDV1	few	CALGELGRALGSGTDKLIF	TGTGCTCTTGGGGAACTAGGCCGAGCACTGGGAAGTGGTACCGATAAACTCATCTTT
TRDD3	TRDJ1	TRDV1	-	CALGELYSISSYDTRLGDTWTDKLIF	TGTGCTCTTGGGGAATTATACTCAATCTCTTCCTACGATACTCGACTGGGGGATACGTGGACCGATAAACTCATCTTT
-	TRDJ1	TRDV1	-	CALGHHTSSYWGLKLIF	TGTGCTCTTGGGCATCACACCTCTTCCTACTGGGGGCTTAAACTCATCTTT
TRDD3	TRDJ1	TRDV1	-	CALGDFSAYWGIPTDKLIF	TGTGCTCTTGGGGACTTTTCTGCGTACTGGGGGATACCCACCGATAAACTCATCTTT
-	TRDJ3	TRDV1	-	CALGEPFLTQLGDSWDTRQMFF	TGTGCTCTTGGGGAACCCTTCCTAACCCAACTGGGGGACTCCTGGGACACCCGACAGATGTTTTTC
TRDD3	TRDJ1	TRDV1	few	CALGELSPLGASYTDKLIF	TGTGCTCTTGGGGAACTGTCCCCCCTGGGGGCATCGTACACCGATAAACTCATCTTT
-	TRDJ1	TRDV1	-	CALGELALSGFLYTDKLIF	TGTGCTCTTGGGGAACTCGCCCTAAGTGGATTCCTATACACCGATAAACTCATCTTT